This T cell receptor (beta chain) appears in the sequencing data of a study of naive and memory T cell subsets. This clonotype was counted only a few times. Antigen specificity is unknown. Two oligonucleotides, mixed equimolar, formed the beta constant-region primer covering TRBC1 and TRBC2. The ligated cDNA underwent four PCR rounds using SP2 and nested alpha and beta constant-region primers. TCRdb itself ran the UMI-ligation and nested PCR reads through MiXCR, one entry per CDR3 protein. Counted here are under 150,000 distinct CDR3 sequences, about 17% occurring once; the ten biggest clones make up more than 0.13%. The germline gives CDR1 SGHVS, CDR2 FNYEAQ. With 1 base clipped from V and 6 bases from J, the junction kept 14 bases outside the gene matches. The length of the CDR3 is 18 residues. The study, taken as a whole, reports: Each distinct alpha or beta sequence counts as one clonotype.

This TCR was sampled from a human donor in good health. Material: naive CD4+ T cells from blood. The V call is TRBV7-6, the J call TRBJ2-2, with 7 bases fitting TRBD1. CDR3 sequence: CASSLERQGPSAPGELFF. The CDR3 DNA is TGTGCCAGCAGCTTAGAGAGACAGGGACCGAGCGCTCCCGGGGAGCTGTTTTTT.